Here is one T cell receptor beta chain with its context. Its antigen remains unidentified. The sample is drawn from a study of cytomegalovirus exposure and HLA in healthy donors. Study details: A data release that came early held tens of millions of unique TCRs from HLA-typed donors.

The PCR ran on 60 Vbeta and 13 Jbeta primers. Some clones are missing from TCRdb's copy, which holds only in-frame ones; the method was immunoSEQ multiplex PCR. The sample records some 120,000 clones, about four fifths being singletons. V was shortened by 0 bases and J by 4 bases, with 10 bases between the two germline ends. The CDR3 runs 15 residues. CDR1 is SGHNT and CDR2 is YYREEE in the germline V gene (reference sequence). Findings and caveats of the study: Earlier analysis looked at TCR beta V segments, and most were productive about 90% or about 30% of the time.

The clonotype originates from a man aged 30-40 years in good health and CMV-seronegative. The sample comprised PBMCs. The J gene is TRBJ2-2, the V gene TRBV5-4; D is perhaps TRBD1 (6 bases). The CDR3 sequence is CASSLGAGVTGELFF. The DNA of the CDR3 is TGTGCCAGCAGCTTGGGGGCAGGGGTCACCGGGGAGCTGTTTTTT.